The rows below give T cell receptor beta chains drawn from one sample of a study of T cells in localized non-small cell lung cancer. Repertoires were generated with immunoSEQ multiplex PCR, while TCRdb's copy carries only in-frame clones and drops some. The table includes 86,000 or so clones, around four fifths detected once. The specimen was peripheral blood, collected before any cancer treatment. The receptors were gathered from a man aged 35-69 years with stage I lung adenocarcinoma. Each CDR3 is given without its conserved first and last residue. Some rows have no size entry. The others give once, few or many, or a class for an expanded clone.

CDR3aa: ASSYWRDSNQPQH; v_gene: TRBV6-5; abundance: once; j_gene: TRBJ1-5
CDR3aa: ASSLRWGSSYNEQF; v_gene: TRBV5-1; abundance: NA; j_gene: TRBJ2-1
CDR3aa: ASSFGDQPQH; v_gene: TRBV7-9; abundance: NA; j_gene: TRBJ1-5
CDR3aa: ASSQDFRQPDQPQH; v_gene: TRBV4-3; abundance: NA; j_gene: TRBJ1-5
CDR3aa: GGGTGALSGANVLT; v_gene: TRBV30; abundance: NA; j_gene: TRBJ2-6
CDR3aa: ASSQFGQVSPRF; v_gene: TRBV4-3; abundance: NA; j_gene: TRBJ2-1
CDR3aa: ATLGTQY; v_gene: TRBV7-9; abundance: NA; j_gene: TRBJ2-5
CDR3aa: ASSQGQGNTGELF; v_gene: TRBV6-5; abundance: NA; j_gene: TRBJ2-2
CDR3aa: ASSFDGRATSTDTQY; v_gene: TRBV7-6; abundance: NA; j_gene: TRBJ2-3
CDR3aa: ASSPDNYGYT; v_gene: TRBV18; abundance: few; j_gene: TRBJ1-2
CDR3aa: ASGLEMNEQF; v_gene: TRBV25-1; abundance: NA; j_gene: TRBJ2-1
CDR3aa: ATSRDRRPEQPQH; v_gene: TRBV15; abundance: NA; j_gene: TRBJ1-5
CDR3aa: ASSLPTLAGTYNEQF; v_gene: TRBV7-9; abundance: NA; j_gene: TRBJ2-1
CDR3aa: ASRGTGGGQPQH; v_gene: TRBV19; abundance: NA; j_gene: TRBJ1-5
CDR3aa: ASSLSPLETQY; v_gene: TRBV5-5; abundance: NA; j_gene: TRBJ2-5
CDR3aa: ASSLTRGDNQPQH; v_gene: TRBV5-1; abundance: NA; j_gene: TRBJ1-5
CDR3aa: ASSFFVTGELF; v_gene: TRBV7-2; abundance: NA; j_gene: TRBJ2-2
CDR3aa: ASSLKSYNEQF; v_gene: TRBV27; abundance: once; j_gene: TRBJ2-1
CDR3aa: AWSDYRNIQY; v_gene: TRBV30; abundance: NA; j_gene: TRBJ2-4
CDR3aa: ASEQKSSGANVLT; v_gene: TRBV5-4; abundance: NA; j_gene: TRBJ2-6
CDR3aa: ASSSFSGITGELF; v_gene: TRBV5-8; abundance: once; j_gene: TRBJ2-2
CDR3aa: ASSGGRPMDTDTQY; v_gene: TRBV7-6; abundance: few; j_gene: TRBJ2-3
CDR3aa: ASKRQGYEKLF; v_gene: TRBV28; abundance: once; j_gene: TRBJ1-4
CDR3aa: ASSPAVAKNIQY; v_gene: TRBV18; abundance: NA; j_gene: TRBJ2-4
CDR3aa: ASSSGVSGTDTQY; v_gene: TRBV7-9; abundance: NA; j_gene: TRBJ2-3
CDR3aa: ASSYSEGFTEAF; v_gene: TRBV6-5; abundance: NA; j_gene: TRBJ1-1
CDR3aa: ASTTSGTTDTQY; v_gene: TRBV19; abundance: NA; j_gene: TRBJ2-3
CDR3aa: ASSKAGTGGRGYT; v_gene: TRBV19; abundance: once; j_gene: TRBJ1-2
CDR3aa: AISTGTNNRNEQF; v_gene: TRBV10-3; abundance: once; j_gene: TRBJ2-1
CDR3aa: ASKERGDTGELF; v_gene: TRBV6-6; abundance: NA; j_gene: TRBJ2-2
CDR3aa: ASSPRTGAGQPQH; v_gene: TRBV5-1; abundance: NA; j_gene: TRBJ1-5
CDR3aa: ASSQGVYSQGYT; v_gene: TRBV4-3; abundance: NA; j_gene: TRBJ1-2
CDR3aa: ASTYRDRDTEAF; v_gene: TRBV6-6; abundance: NA; j_gene: TRBJ1-1
CDR3aa: ASSQAGGRREQY; v_gene: TRBV11-2; abundance: NA; j_gene: TRBJ2-7
CDR3aa: ASSPPGVGREQY; v_gene: TRBV18; abundance: NA; j_gene: TRBJ2-7
CDR3aa: ASSVGRGGYNEQF; v_gene: TRBV9; abundance: NA; j_gene: TRBJ2-1
CDR3aa: ASSRGFNTEAF; v_gene: TRBV7-9; abundance: NA; j_gene: TRBJ1-1
CDR3aa: ASSPGTHSNQPQH; v_gene: TRBV18; abundance: NA; j_gene: TRBJ1-5
CDR3aa: ASSSWGDTEAF; v_gene: TRBV19; abundance: few; j_gene: TRBJ1-1
CDR3aa: ASSPRDRVDYGYT; v_gene: TRBV4-1; abundance: NA; j_gene: TRBJ1-2
CDR3aa: ASRDPNDNGQF; v_gene: TRBV28; abundance: once; j_gene: TRBJ2-1
CDR3aa: SVSGQPYEQY; v_gene: TRBV29-1; abundance: NA; j_gene: TRBJ2-7
CDR3aa: ASSLEYNEQF; v_gene: TRBV5-1; abundance: NA; j_gene: TRBJ2-1
CDR3aa: ASSWGLDSQETQY; v_gene: TRBV28; abundance: NA; j_gene: TRBJ2-5
CDR3aa: ASSFNQREKGEQY; v_gene: TRBV5-1; abundance: NA; j_gene: TRBJ2-7
CDR3aa: ASSRGPSPNQPQH; v_gene: TRBV5-4; abundance: NA; j_gene: TRBJ1-5
CDR3aa: ASSIRAVGYT; v_gene: TRBV19; abundance: few; j_gene: TRBJ1-2